One sample yielded the 11 T cell receptor beta chains listed below, sequenced in a study of T cell responses to AZD1222 COVID-19 vaccine. Sequenced by immunoSEQ multiplex PCR; TCRdb stores in-frame clones only, minus some. The profile shows some 180,000 clones, roughly 92% of them singletons. The sample in question was peripheral blood, obtained on day 0 of AZD1222 vaccination. These receptors all stem from an adult in good health.

Here the CDR3 DNA reads TGTGCCAGCAGCGTAGGGGCAGGGAGGAATCAGCCCCAGCATTTT. This translates into CASSVGAGRNQPQHF. J is TRBJ1-5 and V is TRBV9, with a tentative D call TRBD1 (5 bases). CDR1 is SGDLS, CDR2 YYNGEE, per germline. V shed 0 bases and J shed 4 bases, with 11 bases lying between them. The CDR3 consists of 15 residues.

J is TRBJ1-5 and V is TRBV19; no definite D call. The CDR3 length is 11 residues. Germline lookup yields CDR1 LNHDA and CDR2 SQIVND (reference sequence). Trimming shortened V by 7 bases and J by 9 bases, and 10 bases separated the two germline ends. The DNA of the CDR3 is TGTGCCAGTACCTCCAGAGGGCCCCAGCATTTT. It is translated as CASTSRGPQHF. Full variable domain (remainder filled in from reference TRBV19 and TRBJ1-5): DGGITQSPKYLFRKEGQNVTLSCEQNLNHDAMYWYRQDPGQGLRLIYYSQIVNDFQKGDIAEGYSVSREKKESFPLTVTSAQKNPTAFYLCASTSRGPQHFGDGTRLSIL.

This clone was seen only once. The chain couples TRBV7-9 to TRBJ2-6, with D perhaps matching TRBD1 (5 bases). The CDR3 spans 17 residues. Germline values: CDR1 SEHNR, CDR2 FQNEAQ (reference sequence). V was trimmed by 5 bases and J by 0 bases, leaving 14 bases between them. The CDR3 DNA reads TGTGCCAGCAGCCGGACCTACAGGTACTCTGGGGCCAACGTCCTGACTTTC. It is translated as CASSRTYRYSGANVLTF.

The chain uses TRBV3-1 (or the pseudogene TRBV3-2) and TRBJ2-7, with 9 bases aligning to TRBD2. Germline CDR1 is LGHDT and CDR2 is YNNKEL (reference sequence). Losses at the gene ends were 8 bases for V and 5 bases for J; bases not matched to a gene: 10. The CDR3 extends over 14 amino acids. Here the CDR3 DNA reads TGTGCCAGCCGTCAGGGACTAGCAAGGAACGAGCAGTACTTC. It encodes CASRQGLARNEQYF.

This chain links TRBV2 with TRBJ2-3; 9 bases line up with TRBD2. V was clipped by 7 bases and J by 6 bases; unmatched bases: 8. The CDR3 contains 14 residues. Germline V gene data show CDR1 as SNHLY and CDR2 as FYNNEI. As DNA, the CDR3 is TGTGCCAGCATAAGTCAGCGGGGGGTGGATACGCAGTATTTT. Protein sequence: CASISQRGVDTQYF.

The chain has TRBV23-1 and TRBJ2-2; D might be TRBD1 (5 bases). TRBV23-1 is placed among ORFs of uncertain function. The CDR3 spans 15 residues. V was shortened by 8 bases and J by 1 base, with 14 bases between the two germline ends. CDR3 nucleotide sequence: TGCGCCAGCCACTGGGCAGGGCTGAACACCGGGGAGCTGTTTTTT. Amino acids: CASHWAGLNTGELFF.

J is TRBJ1-6 and V is TRBV27; no clear D gene. V was cut by 6 bases and J by 6 bases, with 15 bases left in between. The CDR3 is made up of 15 amino acids. Germline V gene data show CDR1 as MNHEY and CDR2 as SMNVEV (reference sequence). DNA for the CDR3: TGTGCCAGCAGCCCTCCCCTCGCGGGTAATTCACCCCTCCACTTT. Translation gives CASSPPLAGNSPLHF.

This chain joins TRBV18 and TRBJ1-4, with 8 bases identical to TRBD1. V shed 3 bases and J 8 bases; nucleotides not matched to a gene: 5. The CDR3 contains 14 residues. Germline V gene data show CDR1 as KGHSH and CDR2 as LQKENI. The CDR3 nucleotides read TGTGCCAGCTCACCTGGCGACAGGGGAGAAAAACTGTTTTTT. Translated: CASSPGDRGEKLFF.

This clone was seen just once. The sample has other DNA sequences that encode this CDR3 too. This chain uses TRBV12-3 or TRBV12-4 with TRBJ1-5; D is undetermined. V was trimmed by 5 bases and J by 0 bases, leaving 2 bases between them. This CDR3 spans 12 amino acids. In nucleotides, the CDR3 is TGTGCCAGCAGTGGTAGCAATCAGCCCCAGCATTTT. Translating it yields CASSGSNQPQHF.

In regard to this clone: Relative to the germline gene, one junction end is altered; a read error may explain this. The DNA of the CDR3 is TGTGCCAGCAGTAAACAGGGGTTCTCCCACGAGCAGTACTTC. Translation: CASSKQGFSHEQYF. The chain links TRBV2 to TRBJ2-7; 7 bases are shared with TRBD1. In germline, CDR1 is SNHLY, CDR2 FYNNEI. The CDR3 is 14 amino acids.

This chain joins TRBV6-1 and TRBJ1-2, with D unclear. V was shortened by 1 base and J by 2 bases, with 11 bases between the two germline ends. The CDR3 is 15 residues long. Per germline, CDR1 MNHNS and CDR2 SASEGT. CDR3 loop: CASSEGFWGNYGYTF. CDR3 in DNA: TGTGCCAGCAGTGAAGGCTTCTGGGGAAACTATGGCTACACCTTC.